The clone carrying this TCR beta chain was observed a single time. Antigen specificity is unknown. This sample stems from a study of T cell responses to AZD1222 COVID-19 vaccine. Study overall: Second-dose schedules of about 4 or about 12 weeks were combined.

In germline, CDR1 is SGHNT, CDR2 YYREEE (reference sequence). J lost 7 bases, V lost 4 bases, and 10 bases had no gene match. The CDR3 runs 15 residues. Clones were sequenced by immunoSEQ multiplex PCR, and TCRdb holds only the in-frame ones, with some missing. The data contain approximately 180,000 clones, about nine tenths of them singletons. Regarding the study as a whole: Females outnumbered males among donors, who were mostly white British; clonal diversity was possibly underestimated. Only after the peak T cell response were repertoires sampled. Spike regions recognized by vaccine-associated CD4 TCRs spanned the protein, led by 160-218 and 743-854.

This specimen consisted of peripheral blood, obtained on day 0 of AZD1222 vaccination. This chain uses TRBV5-4 with TRBJ2-7, with TRBD2 matching 11 bases. This TCR was sampled from an adult in good health. For the CDR3, the DNA is TGTGCCAGCAGCGCGTCACTAGCGGGGGTAGGGGAGCAGTACTTC. Amino acids: CASSASLAGVGEQYF.